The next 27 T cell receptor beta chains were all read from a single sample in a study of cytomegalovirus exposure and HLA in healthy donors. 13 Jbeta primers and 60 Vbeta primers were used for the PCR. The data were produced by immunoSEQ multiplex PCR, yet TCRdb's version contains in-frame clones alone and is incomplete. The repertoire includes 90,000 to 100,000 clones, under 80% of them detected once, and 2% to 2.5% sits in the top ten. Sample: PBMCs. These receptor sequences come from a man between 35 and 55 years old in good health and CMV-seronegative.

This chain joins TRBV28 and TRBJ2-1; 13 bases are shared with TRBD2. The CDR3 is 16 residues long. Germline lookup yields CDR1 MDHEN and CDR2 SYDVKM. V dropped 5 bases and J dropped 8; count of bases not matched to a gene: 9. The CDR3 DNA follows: TGTGCCAGCAGTCCGGGACTAGCGGGGAAGTTGGATGAGCAGTTCTTC. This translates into CASSPGLAGKLDEQFF.

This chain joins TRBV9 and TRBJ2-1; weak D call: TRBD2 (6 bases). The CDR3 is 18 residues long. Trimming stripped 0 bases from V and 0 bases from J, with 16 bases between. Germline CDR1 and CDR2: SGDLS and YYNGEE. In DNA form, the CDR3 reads TGTGCCAGCAGCGTAGATCTGCGGGGAAGAGGCTCCTACAATGAGCAGTTCTTC. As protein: CASSVDLRGRGSYNEQFF.

The CDR3 nucleotides read TGTGCCAGTAGTCGTACAGGGAATCCCTCCTACGAGCAGTACTTC. This encodes CASSRTGNPSYEQYF. J is TRBJ2-7 and V is TRBV19; maybe TRBD1 (6 bases). Deletions cut 5 bases from V and 0 bases from J, with 14 bases between. The CDR3 is 15 residues long. The germline CDR1 and CDR2 sequences are LNHDA and SQIVND (reference sequence).

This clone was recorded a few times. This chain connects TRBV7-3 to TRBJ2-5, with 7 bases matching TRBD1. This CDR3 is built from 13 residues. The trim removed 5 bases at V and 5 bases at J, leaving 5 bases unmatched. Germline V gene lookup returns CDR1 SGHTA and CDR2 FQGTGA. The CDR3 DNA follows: TGTGCCAGCAGCCCCCGCAGGGGGGAGACCCAGTACTTC. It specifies CASSPRRGETQYF.

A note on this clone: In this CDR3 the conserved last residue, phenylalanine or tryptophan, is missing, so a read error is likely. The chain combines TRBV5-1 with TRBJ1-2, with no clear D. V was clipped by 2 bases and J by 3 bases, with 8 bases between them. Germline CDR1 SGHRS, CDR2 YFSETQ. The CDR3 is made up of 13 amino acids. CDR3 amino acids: CASSFYPDYGYTL. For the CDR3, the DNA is TGCGCCAGCAGCTTCTACCCTGACTATGGCTACACCCTC.

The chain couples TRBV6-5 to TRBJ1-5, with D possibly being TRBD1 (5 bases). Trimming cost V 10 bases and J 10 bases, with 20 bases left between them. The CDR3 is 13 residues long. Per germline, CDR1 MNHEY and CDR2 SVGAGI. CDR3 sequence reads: CATANGRGFPQHF. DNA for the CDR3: TGTGCCACGGCCAATGGGAGGGGTTTCCCCCAGCATTTT.

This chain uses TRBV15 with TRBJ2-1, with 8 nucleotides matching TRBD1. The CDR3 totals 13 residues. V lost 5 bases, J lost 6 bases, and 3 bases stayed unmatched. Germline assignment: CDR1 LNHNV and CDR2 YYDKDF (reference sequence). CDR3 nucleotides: TGTGCCACCAGCGTCGACAGGGGCAATGAGCAGTTCTTC. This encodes CATSVDRGNEQFF.

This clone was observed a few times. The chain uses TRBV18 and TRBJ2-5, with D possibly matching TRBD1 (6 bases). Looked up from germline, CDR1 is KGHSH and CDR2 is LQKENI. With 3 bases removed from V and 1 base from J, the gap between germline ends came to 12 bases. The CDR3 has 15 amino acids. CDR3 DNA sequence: TGTGCCAGCTCACCCGGTTCAGGGGTCCAAGAGACCCAGTACTTC. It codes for CASSPGSGVQETQYF.

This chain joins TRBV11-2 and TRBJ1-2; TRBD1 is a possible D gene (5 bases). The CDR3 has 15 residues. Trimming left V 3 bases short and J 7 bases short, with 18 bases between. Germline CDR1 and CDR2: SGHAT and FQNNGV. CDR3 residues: CASSFPGGRGGGYTF. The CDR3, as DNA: TGTGCCAGCAGCTTCCCTGGGGGAAGGGGAGGTGGCTACACCTTC.

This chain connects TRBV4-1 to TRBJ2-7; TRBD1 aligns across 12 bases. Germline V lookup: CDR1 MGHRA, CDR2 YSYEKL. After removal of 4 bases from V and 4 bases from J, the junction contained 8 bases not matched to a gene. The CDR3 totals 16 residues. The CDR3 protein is CASSPLGQGAIYEQYF. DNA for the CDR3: TGCGCCAGCAGCCCCTTGGGACAGGGGGCCATATACGAGCAGTACTTC.

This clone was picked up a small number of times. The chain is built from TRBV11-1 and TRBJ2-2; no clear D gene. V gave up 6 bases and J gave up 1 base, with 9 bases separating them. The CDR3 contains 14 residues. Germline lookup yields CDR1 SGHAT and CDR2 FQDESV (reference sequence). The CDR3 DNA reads TGTGCCAGCAGGGCGACTCTGAACACCGGGGAGCTGTTTTTT. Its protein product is CASRATLNTGELFF.

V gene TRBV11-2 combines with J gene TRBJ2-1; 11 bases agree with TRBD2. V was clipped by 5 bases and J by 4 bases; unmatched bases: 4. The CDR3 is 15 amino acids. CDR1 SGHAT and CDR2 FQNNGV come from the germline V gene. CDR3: CASSGTSGGYNEQFF. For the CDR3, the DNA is TGTGCCAGCAGCGGAACTAGCGGGGGATACAATGAGCAGTTCTTC.

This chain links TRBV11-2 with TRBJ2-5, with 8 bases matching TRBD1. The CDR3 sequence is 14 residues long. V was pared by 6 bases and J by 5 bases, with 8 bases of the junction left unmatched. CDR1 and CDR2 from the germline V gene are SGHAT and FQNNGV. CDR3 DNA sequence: TGTGCCAGCAGGCGCAGGGGGCTTTTGGAGACCCAGTACTTC. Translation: CASRRRGLLETQYF.

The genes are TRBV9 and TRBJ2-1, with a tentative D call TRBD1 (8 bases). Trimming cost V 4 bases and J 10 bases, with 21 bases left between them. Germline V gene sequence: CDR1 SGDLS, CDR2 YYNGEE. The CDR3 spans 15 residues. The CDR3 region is CASSYDRGGGGEQFF. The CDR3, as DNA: TGTGCCAGCAGCTACGACAGGGGAGGGGGCGGAGAGCAGTTCTTC.

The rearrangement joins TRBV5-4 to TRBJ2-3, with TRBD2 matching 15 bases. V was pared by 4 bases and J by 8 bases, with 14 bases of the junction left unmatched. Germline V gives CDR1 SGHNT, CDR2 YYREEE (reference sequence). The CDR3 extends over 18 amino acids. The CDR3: CASSGNLGTSGGTGTQYF. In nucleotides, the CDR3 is TGTGCCAGCAGCGGAAACCTCGGGACTAGCGGGGGGACGGGTACGCAGTATTTT.

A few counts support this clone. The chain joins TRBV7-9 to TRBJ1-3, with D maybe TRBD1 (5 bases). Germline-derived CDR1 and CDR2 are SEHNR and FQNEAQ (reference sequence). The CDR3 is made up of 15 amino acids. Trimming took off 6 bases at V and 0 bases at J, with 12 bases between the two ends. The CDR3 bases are TGTGCCAGCAGATGGGGGGAGGTCTCTGGAAACACCATATATTTT. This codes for CASRWGEVSGNTIYF.

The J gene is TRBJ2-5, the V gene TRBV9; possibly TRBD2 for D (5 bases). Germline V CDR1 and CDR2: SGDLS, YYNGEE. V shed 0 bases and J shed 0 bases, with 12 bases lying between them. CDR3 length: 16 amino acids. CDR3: CASSVGEAEYQETQYF. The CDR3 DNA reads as TGTGCCAGCAGCGTAGGGGAAGCGGAGTACCAAGAGACCCAGTACTTC.

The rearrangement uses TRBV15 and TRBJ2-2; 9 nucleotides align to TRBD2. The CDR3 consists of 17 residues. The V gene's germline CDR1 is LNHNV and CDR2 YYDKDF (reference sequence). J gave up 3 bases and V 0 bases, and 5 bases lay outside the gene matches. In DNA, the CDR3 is TGTGCCACCAGCAGAGATGTTGGCGGGGGGGACACCGGGGAGCTGTTTTTT. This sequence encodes CATSRDVGGGDTGELFF.

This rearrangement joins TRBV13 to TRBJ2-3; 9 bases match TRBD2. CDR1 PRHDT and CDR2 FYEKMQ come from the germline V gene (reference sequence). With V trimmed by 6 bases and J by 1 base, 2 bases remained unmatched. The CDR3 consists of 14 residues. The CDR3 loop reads CASRIAGGTDTQYF. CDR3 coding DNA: TGTGCCAGCAGGATAGCGGGGGGCACAGATACGCAGTATTTT.

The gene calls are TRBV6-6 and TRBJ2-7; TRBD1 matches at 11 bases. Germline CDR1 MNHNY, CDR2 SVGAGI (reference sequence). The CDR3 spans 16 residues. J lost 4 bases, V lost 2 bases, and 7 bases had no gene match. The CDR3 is CASSYPPGQGVYEQYF. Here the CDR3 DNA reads TGTGCCAGCAGTTACCCCCCGGGACAGGGGGTTTACGAGCAGTACTTC.

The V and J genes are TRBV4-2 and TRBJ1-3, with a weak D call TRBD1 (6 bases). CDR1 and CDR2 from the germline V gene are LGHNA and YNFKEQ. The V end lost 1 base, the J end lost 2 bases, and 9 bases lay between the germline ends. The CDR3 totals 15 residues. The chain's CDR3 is CASSQVDRTGNTIYF. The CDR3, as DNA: TGTGCCAGCAGCCAAGTTGACAGGACTGGAAACACCATATATTTT.

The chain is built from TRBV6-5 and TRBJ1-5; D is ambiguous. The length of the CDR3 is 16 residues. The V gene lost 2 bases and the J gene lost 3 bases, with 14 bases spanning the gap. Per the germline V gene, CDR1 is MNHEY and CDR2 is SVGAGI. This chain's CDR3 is CASSYLLQSYNQPQHF. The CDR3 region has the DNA TGTGCCAGCAGTTACCTGCTACAGTCCTACAATCAGCCCCAGCATTTT.

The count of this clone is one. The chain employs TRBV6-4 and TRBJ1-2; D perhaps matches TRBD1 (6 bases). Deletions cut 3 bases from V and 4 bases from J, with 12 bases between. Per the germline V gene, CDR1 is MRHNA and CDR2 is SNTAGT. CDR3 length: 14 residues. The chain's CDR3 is CASSENLGGYGYTF. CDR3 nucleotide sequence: TGTGCCAGCAGTGAAAATCTAGGGGGCTATGGCTACACCTTC.

CDR3 protein: CASSLGLEAFF. CDR3 nucleotide sequence: TGTGCCAGCAGCTTGGGGCTTGAAGCTTTCTTT. This sequence joins TRBV11-2 and TRBJ1-1; D perhaps matches TRBD1 (5 bases). Germline CDR1 SGHAT, CDR2 FQNNGV. This CDR3 is 11 amino acids long. V shed 3 bases and J shed 7 bases, with 6 bases lying between them.

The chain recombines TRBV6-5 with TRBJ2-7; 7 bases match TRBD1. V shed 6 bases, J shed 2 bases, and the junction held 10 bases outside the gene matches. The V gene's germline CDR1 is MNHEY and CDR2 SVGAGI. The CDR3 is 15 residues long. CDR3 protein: CASRTRGGETYEQYF. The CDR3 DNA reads TGTGCCAGCAGAACTCGAGGGGGCGAGACCTACGAGCAGTACTTC.

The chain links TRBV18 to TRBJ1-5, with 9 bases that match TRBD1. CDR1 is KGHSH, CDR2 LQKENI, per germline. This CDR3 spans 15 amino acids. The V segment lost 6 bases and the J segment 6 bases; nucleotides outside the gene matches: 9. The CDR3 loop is CASSLDRGGGQPQHF. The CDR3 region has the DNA TGTGCCAGCTCGCTGGACAGGGGCGGGGGTCAGCCCCAGCATTTT.

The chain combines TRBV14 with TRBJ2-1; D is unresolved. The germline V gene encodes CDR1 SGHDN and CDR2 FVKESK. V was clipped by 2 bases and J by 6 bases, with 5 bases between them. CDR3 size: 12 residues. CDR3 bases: TGTGCCAGCAGCCAACCTCCCAATGAGCAGTTCTTC. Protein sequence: CASSQPPNEQFF.